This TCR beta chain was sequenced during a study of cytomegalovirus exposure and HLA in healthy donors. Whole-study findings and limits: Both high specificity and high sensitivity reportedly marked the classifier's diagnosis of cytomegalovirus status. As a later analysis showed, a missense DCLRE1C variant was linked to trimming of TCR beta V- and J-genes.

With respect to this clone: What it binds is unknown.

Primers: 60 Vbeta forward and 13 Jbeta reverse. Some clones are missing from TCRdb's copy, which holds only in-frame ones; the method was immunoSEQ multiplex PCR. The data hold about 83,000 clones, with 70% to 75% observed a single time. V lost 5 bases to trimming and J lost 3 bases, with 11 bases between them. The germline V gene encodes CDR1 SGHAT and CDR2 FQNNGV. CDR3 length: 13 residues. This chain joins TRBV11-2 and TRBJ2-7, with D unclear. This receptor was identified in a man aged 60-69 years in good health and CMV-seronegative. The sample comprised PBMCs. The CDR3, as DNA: TGTGCCAGCAGCCCGCTACGTCTCTACGAGCAGTACTTC. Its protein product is CASSPLRLYEQYF.